These 13 T cell receptor beta chains were all obtained from the same sample, sequenced in a study of blood T cell repertoires in COVID-19. Method: immunoSEQ multiplex PCR; TCRdb's copy keeps in-frame clones and lacks some. The sample lists roughly 280,000 clones; roughly 90% were seen once. Sequencing was done on a sample of peripheral blood. The receptor set was obtained from a woman in her twenties or thirties with COVID-19, enrolled during active disease.

The chain links TRBV6-4 to TRBJ1-2; no firm D call. Germline CDR1 and CDR2: MRHNA and SNTAGT. CDR3 length equals 11 residues. The germline V and J ends were trimmed by 4 bases and 8 bases, with 8 bases remaining between them. The CDR3 reads CASSVNRGYTF. Here the CDR3 DNA reads TGTGCCAGCAGTGTAAATCGGGGCTACACCTTC.

The V gene is TRBV7-6, the J gene TRBJ2-1, with 7 nucleotides matching TRBD2. Germline trimming cut 2 bases from V and 13 bases from J; bases unmatched to any gene: 5. The CDR3 has 12 residues. Germline CDR1 reads SGHVS; CDR2 reads FNYEAQ. In DNA, the CDR3 is TGTGCCAGCAGCTTATTCGGGGAGGGCCAGTTCTTC. Its translation is CASSLFGEGQFF.

The chain employs TRBV10-3 and TRBJ2-1, with a tentative D call TRBD2 (5 bases). Germline V lookup: CDR1 ENHRY, CDR2 SYGVKD. CDR3 length: 14 amino acids. V was cut by 3 bases and J by 8 bases, with 14 bases left in between. The CDR3 spells CAISDFGGADEQFF. The CDR3 DNA is TGTGCCATCAGTGACTTCGGAGGTGCCGATGAGCAGTTCTTC.

This chain links TRBV19 with TRBJ1-1, with D maybe TRBD1 (5 bases). Germline lookup yields CDR1 LNHDA and CDR2 SQIVND (reference sequence). Trimming shortened V by 5 bases and J by 7 bases, and 23 bases separated the two germline ends. The CDR3 has 16 amino acids. Here the CDR3 DNA reads TGTGCCAGTAGTTTCGCGGGGCCTACACTCAGCGGTGAAGCTTTCTTT. Translation: CASSFAGPTLSGEAFF. Looking up the rest from reference TRBV19 and TRBJ1-1 gives the full variable domain: DGGITQSPKYLFRKEGQNVTLSCEQNLNHDAMYWYRQDPGQGLRLIYYSQIVNDFQKGDIAEGYSVSREKKESFPLTVTSAQKNPTAFYLCASSFAGPTLSGEAFFGQGTRLTVV.

V gene TRBV10-2 combines with J gene TRBJ2-7; D remains unclear. The V end lost 7 bases, the J end lost 0 bases, and 13 bases lay between the germline ends. Germline V lookup: CDR1 WSHSY, CDR2 SAAADI. CDR3 length: 14 residues. The CDR3 DNA is TGCGCCAGCACCGTGGTGCGGTCCTCCTACGAGCAGTACTTC. Residues: CASTVVRSSYEQYF.

This chain connects TRBV7-2 to TRBJ1-5; no definite D call. The V end lost 3 bases, the J end lost 3 bases, and 6 bases lay between the germline ends. Per the germline V gene, CDR1 is SGHTA and CDR2 is FQGNSA. There are 13 residues in the CDR3. CDR3 protein: CASSFWANQPQHF. In DNA form, the CDR3 reads TGTGCCAGCAGCTTTTGGGCCAATCAGCCCCAGCATTTT. Complete variable domain (other parts from reference TRBV7-2 and TRBJ1-5): GAGVSQSPSNKVTEKGKDVELRCDPISGHTALYWYRQSLGQGLEFLIYFQGNSAPDKSGLPSDRFSAERTGGSVSTLTIQRTQQEDSAVYLCASSFWANQPQHFGDGTRLSIL.

This chain links TRBV29-1 with TRBJ2-7; 11 bases are shared with TRBD2. CDR1 is SQVTM, CDR2 ANQGSEA, per germline. CDR3 size: 19 residues. V dropped 4 bases and J dropped 4; count of bases not matched to a gene: 21. The CDR3 loop reads CSVAGGGLAGHDVTYEQYF. The CDR3 DNA is TGCAGCGTTGCTGGGGGTGGACTAGCGGGTCATGACGTTACTTACGAGCAGTACTTC.

This sequence joins TRBV21-1 and TRBJ2-2; TRBD2, as called in the table, went unchecked against the DNA. TRBV21-1 represents a pseudogene. This CDR3 spans 17 amino acids. The CDR3 region has the DNA TGTGCCAGCAGCCCCCGGACTAGCGGGAGATTTACCGGGGAGCTGTTTTTT. Its protein is CASSPRTSGRFTGELFF.

The rearrangement joins TRBV5-1 to TRBJ2-7, with a possible D match to TRBD1 (6 bases). In germline, CDR1 is SGHRS, CDR2 YFSETQ. The V end lost 4 bases, the J end lost 3 bases, and 14 bases lay between the germline ends. The CDR3 spans 14 residues. The CDR3 region has the DNA TGCGCCAGCAGCCCGGGACACGACGACTACGAGCAGTACTTC. Protein: CASSPGHDDYEQYF.

The sample holds one count of this clone. The chain joins TRBV6-5 to TRBJ2-5, with 16 bases that match TRBD2. The CDR3 loop spans 14 amino acids. V was pared by 5 bases and J by 9 bases, with 3 bases of the junction left unmatched. Germline loops: CDR1 MNHEY, CDR2 SVGAGI. DNA for the CDR3: TGTGCCAGCAGTCCGGGACTAGCGGGAGGGGCCCAGTACTTC. Translation: CASSPGLAGGAQYF.

This sequence joins TRBV11-3 and TRBJ2-2, with 7 bases identical to TRBD1. J gave up 6 bases and V 5 bases, and 6 bases lay outside the gene matches. The CDR3 length is 14 residues. CDR1 and CDR2 (germline): SGHNT, YENEEA. The CDR3 reads CASSDRDGAGELFF. CDR3 nucleotide sequence: TGTGCCAGCAGCGACAGGGATGGTGCCGGGGAGCTGTTTTTT. Based on the CDR3 plus reference TRBV11-3 and TRBJ2-2, the full variable domain is EAGVVQSPRYKIIEKKQPVAFWCNPISGHNTLYWYLQNLGQGPELLIRYENEEAVDDSQLPKDRFSAERLKGVDSTLKIQPAELGDSAVYLCASSDRDGAGELFFGEGSRLTVL.

The rearrangement joins TRBV7-9 to TRBJ1-2; a possible D gene is TRBD1 (6 bases). The CDR3 sequence is 14 residues long. CDR1 and CDR2 (germline): SEHNR, FQNEAQ (reference sequence). Trimming removed 7 bases from V and 3 bases from J, with 15 bases in between. The CDR3 DNA sequence: TGTGCCAGCACCAAGACAGGAGAAGACTATGGCTACACCTTC. This gives the protein CASTKTGEDYGYTF.

This clone occurred many times. The chain recombines TRBV5-5 with TRBJ1-2; 7 nucleotides match TRBD1. Per the germline V gene, CDR1 is SGHKS and CDR2 is YYEKEE (reference sequence). The CDR3 has 15 residues. V gave up 0 bases and J gave up 4 bases; unmatched junction bases: 6. CDR3 sequence (DNA): TGTGCCAGCAGCTTGGTGTTAGGGGGCGCCTATGGCTACACCTTC. It codes for CASSLVLGGAYGYTF.